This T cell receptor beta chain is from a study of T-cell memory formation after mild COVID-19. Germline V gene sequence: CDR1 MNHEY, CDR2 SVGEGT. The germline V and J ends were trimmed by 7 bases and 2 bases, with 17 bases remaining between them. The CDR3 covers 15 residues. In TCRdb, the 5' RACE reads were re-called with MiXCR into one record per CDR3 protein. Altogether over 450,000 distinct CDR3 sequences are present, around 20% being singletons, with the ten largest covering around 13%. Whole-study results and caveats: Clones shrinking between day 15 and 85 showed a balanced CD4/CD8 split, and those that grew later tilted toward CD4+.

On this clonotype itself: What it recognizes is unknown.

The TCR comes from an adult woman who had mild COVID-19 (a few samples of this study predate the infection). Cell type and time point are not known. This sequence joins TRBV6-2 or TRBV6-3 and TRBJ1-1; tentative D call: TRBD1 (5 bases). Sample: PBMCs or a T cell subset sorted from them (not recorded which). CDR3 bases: TGTGCCAGCATCCTGCCCGGGGACGGCAACACTGAAGCTTTCTTT. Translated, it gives CASILPGDGNTEAFF.